The 4 T cell receptor beta chains in this list originate from one sample, sequenced in a study of T cell repertoires in cytomegalovirus infection. TCRdb independently ran MiXCR on the reads; one entry per CDR3 protein. The sample contains roughly 350,000 distinct CDR3 sequences, about 35% of which appear only once. No antigen is known for these receptors. Sequenced here: cultured PBMCs, sampled from culture after CMV antigen stimulation. These receptors came from a human donor in good health (CMV status not recorded). Some clones in this sample may be carry-over from other donors' samples.

In its sample, this clonotype was seen many times. The chain combines TRBV7-2 with TRBJ2-5, with 9 nucleotides matching TRBD2. From germline, CDR1 is SGHTA and CDR2 FQGNSA. This CDR3 has 14 amino acids. Unmatched junction bases numbered 9, after V lost 8 bases and J lost 5 bases. The CDR3 spells CASLSGRPGETQYF. As DNA, the CDR3 is TGTGCCAGCCTCAGCGGGAGGCCCGGTGAGACCCAGTACTTC.

The V gene is TRBV4-1, the J gene TRBJ2-1; TRBD2 matches 9 bases. Trimming at V came to 3 bases and at J to 3 bases, leaving 3 bases not matched to a gene. CDR3 length equals 15 residues. Germline CDR1 is MGHRA and CDR2 is YSYEKL. The CDR3, as DNA: TGCGCCAGCAGCCAGGGACTAGCCCACTACAATGAGCAGTTCTTC. This codes for CASSQGLAHYNEQFF.

The rearrangement links TRBV19 to TRBJ2-6; perhaps D is TRBD1 or TRBD2 (6 bases each). Trimming removed 0 bases from V and 2 bases from J, with 11 bases in between. The CDR3 has 17 residues. Per germline, CDR1 LNHDA and CDR2 SQIVND (reference sequence). CDR3 in DNA: TGTGCCAGTAGTATAGATTACGGGGGCGCTGGGGCCAACGTCCTGACTTTC. Residues: CASSIDYGGAGANVLTF.

At least ten counts were recorded for this clonotype. The chain couples TRBV7-2 to TRBJ1-2; D perhaps matches TRBD1 (5 bases). There are 13 residues in the CDR3. Germline-derived CDR1 and CDR2 are SGHTA and FQGNSA. Deletions cut 3 bases from V and 4 bases from J, with 9 bases between. For the CDR3, the DNA is TGTGCCAGCAGCTTGGACAACCTCTATGGCTACACCTTC. Translation: CASSLDNLYGYTF. The whole variable domain, filled in from reference TRBV7-2 and TRBJ1-2, reads GAGVSQSPSNKVTEKGKDVELRCDPISGHTALYWYRQSLGQGLEFLIYFQGNSAPDKSGLPSDRFSAERTGGSVSTLTIQRTQQEDSAVYLCASSLDNLYGYTFGSGTRLTVV.